Each of the 10 T cell receptor beta chains below was sequenced from the same sample in a study of PD-L1 blockade in urothelial cancer. Measured with immunoSEQ multiplex PCR; TCRdb has only the in-frame clones, and not every one. The table shows around 56,000 clones, with around 84% occurring only once. Specimen: PBMCs, collected around atezolizumab (anti-PD-L1) treatment. These receptors were obtained from a man between 45 and 60 years old with urothelial cancer.

This clone was observed once. This chain joins TRBV7-2 and TRBJ2-1; TRBD2 agrees at 7 bases. Germline lookup yields CDR1 SGHTA and CDR2 FQGNSA. CDR3 length: 15 residues. V lost 3 bases and J lost 1; bases outside the gene matches: 3. This CDR3 is CASSFGGGSYNEQFF. The CDR3 DNA sequence: TGTGCCAGCAGCTTTGGGGGAGGGTCCTACAATGAGCAGTTCTTC.

The chain uses TRBV10-2 and TRBJ2-1; possibly TRBD1 for D (6 bases). This CDR3 region has 11 residues. The germline V and J ends were trimmed by 7 bases and 15 bases, with 16 bases remaining between them. Germline CDR1 reads WSHSY; CDR2 reads SAAADI. CDR3 DNA sequence: TGCGCCAGCAATGGGACATCCGGGTCGTTCTTC. This translates into CASNGTSGSFF.

The chain carries TRBV5-1 and TRBJ2-1; the match to TRBD1 covers 9 bases. From germline, CDR1 is SGHRS and CDR2 YFSETQ. J gave up 10 bases and V 7 bases, and 3 bases lay outside the gene matches. This CDR3 contains 11 residues. The CDR3 sequence: CASRTGEEQFF. Here the CDR3 DNA reads TGCGCCAGCCGGACAGGGGAGGAGCAGTTCTTC.

The chain combines TRBV15 with TRBJ2-6, with TRBD1 matching 9 bases. There are 20 residues in the CDR3. The germline V gene encodes CDR1 LNHNV and CDR2 YYDKDF (reference sequence). V lost 0 bases to trimming and J lost 1 base; unmatched junction nucleotides: 10. This CDR3 reads CATSREQPGQGWSGANVLTF. CDR3 DNA sequence: TGTGCCACCAGCAGAGAACAACCGGGACAGGGATGGTCTGGGGCCAACGTCCTGACTTTC.

About this clone: Other nucleotide sequences from this sample produce the same CDR3. The gene calls are TRBV5-6 and TRBJ1-5; D is possibly TRBD1 (5 bases). From germline, CDR1 is SGHDT and CDR2 YYEEEE. V lost 0 bases, J lost 1 base, and 11 bases lay in between. The CDR3 length is 16 residues. The CDR3 protein is CASSLGGPLSNQPQHF. The CDR3, as DNA: TGTGCCAGCAGCTTGGGGGGCCCTCTGAGCAATCAGCCCCAGCATTTT.

The chain combines TRBV6-1 with TRBJ2-1; maybe TRBD2 (6 bases). V lost 2 bases and J 9 bases, leaving 17 bases between the germline ends. This CDR3 has 15 amino acids. Germline CDR1 reads MNHNS; CDR2 reads SASEGT. CDR3 nucleotides: TGTGCCAGCAGTGAATCGGGCGGGGCGAGCTTTGAGCAGTTCTTC. Amino acids: CASSESGGASFEQFF.

The chain is built from TRBV28 and TRBJ1-1; D is uncertain. This CDR3 is built from 14 residues. V shed 1 base and J shed 6 bases, with 12 bases lying between them. Germline-derived CDR1 and CDR2 are MDHEN and SYDVKM. CDR3 residues: CASSLLARIPEAFF. The DNA of the CDR3 is TGTGCCAGCAGTTTATTAGCGAGGATCCCTGAAGCTTTCTTT. Looking up the rest from reference TRBV28 and TRBJ1-1 gives the full variable domain: DVKVTQSSRYLVKRTGEKVFLECVQDMDHENMFWYRQDPGLGLRLIYFSYDVKMKEKGDIPEGYSVSREKKERFSLILESASTNQTSMYLCASSLLARIPEAFFGQGTRLTVV.

In this sample, this clone turned up once. The V and J genes are TRBV15 and TRBJ1-2, with TRBD1 matching 7 bases. Germline CDR1 and CDR2: LNHNV and YYDKDF (reference sequence). V lost 3 bases and J lost 8; bases outside the gene matches: 15. CDR3 length: 16 amino acids. As DNA, the CDR3 is TGTGCCACCAGCAGGGACTTTATACAGGGGTTGGAAGGCTACACCTTC. It translates to CATSRDFIQGLEGYTF.

This rearrangement joins TRBV29-1 to TRBJ1-1; D not certain. The CDR3 is 12 residues long. Deletions cut 2 bases from V and 0 bases from J, with 4 bases between. The V gene's germline CDR1 is SQVTM and CDR2 ANQGSEA. CDR3 nucleotide sequence: TGCAGCGTTGAATATATGAACACTGAAGCTTTCTTT. This encodes CSVEYMNTEAFF. Full variable domain (rest looked up from reference TRBV29-1 and TRBJ1-1): SAVISQKPSRDICQRGTSLTIQCQVDSQVTMMFWYRQQPGQSLTLIATANQGSEATYESGFVIDKFPISRPNLTFSTLTVSNMSPEDSSIYLCSVEYMNTEAFFGQGTRLTVV.

The chain employs TRBV7-9 and TRBJ2-6, with D tentatively TRBD2 (6 bases). The germline V gene encodes CDR1 SEHNR and CDR2 FQNEAQ (reference sequence). The V end was cut by 7 bases, the J end by 0 bases, with 22 bases between. The CDR3 has 19 amino acids. CDR3 in amino acids: CASTPGGYYRSSGANVLTF. CDR3 DNA: TGTGCCAGCACCCCCGGGGGTTACTATCGAAGCTCTGGGGCCAACGTCCTGACTTTC. The full variable domain, completed using reference TRBV7-9 and TRBJ2-6, is DTGVSQNPRHKITKRGQNVTFRCDPISEHNRLYWYRQTLGQGPEFLTYFQNEAQLEKSRLLSDRFSAERPKGSFSTLEIQRTEQGDSAMYLCASTPGGYYRSSGANVLTFGAGSRLTVL.